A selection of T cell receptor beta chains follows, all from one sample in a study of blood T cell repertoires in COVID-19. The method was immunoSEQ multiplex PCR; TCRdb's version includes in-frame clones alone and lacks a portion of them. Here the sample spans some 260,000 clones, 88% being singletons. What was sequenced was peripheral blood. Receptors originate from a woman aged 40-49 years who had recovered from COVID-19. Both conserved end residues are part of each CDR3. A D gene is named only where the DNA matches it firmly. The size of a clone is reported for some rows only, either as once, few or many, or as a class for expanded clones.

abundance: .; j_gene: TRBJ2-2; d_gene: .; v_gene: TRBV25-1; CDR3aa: CASSDLRDTNTGELFF; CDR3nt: TGTGCCAGCAGTGACCTCCGGGACACCAACACCGGGGAGCTGTTTTTT
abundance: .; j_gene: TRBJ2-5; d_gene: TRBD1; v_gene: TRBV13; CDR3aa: CASSLAGTGLETQYF; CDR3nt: TGTGCCAGCAGCTTAGCCGGGACAGGTCTGGAGACCCAGTACTTC
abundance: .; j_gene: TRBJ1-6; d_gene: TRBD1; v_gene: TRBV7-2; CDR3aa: CASSLDRLGNSPLHF; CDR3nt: TGTGCCAGCAGCTTGGACAGGCTCGGGAATTCACCCCTCCACTTT
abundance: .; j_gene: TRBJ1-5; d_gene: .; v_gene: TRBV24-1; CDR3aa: CATSDRTAGPQHF; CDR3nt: TGTGCCACCAGTGATCGCACAGCGGGGCCCCAGCATTTT
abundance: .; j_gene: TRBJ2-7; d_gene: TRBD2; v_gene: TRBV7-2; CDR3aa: CASSLRGRNEQYF; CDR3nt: TGTGCCAGCAGCTTACGCGGGAGGAATGAGCAGTACTTC
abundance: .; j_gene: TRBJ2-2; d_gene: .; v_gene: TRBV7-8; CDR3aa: CASSRGTGELFF; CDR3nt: TGTGCCAGCAGCCGCGGCACCGGGGAGCTGTTTTTT
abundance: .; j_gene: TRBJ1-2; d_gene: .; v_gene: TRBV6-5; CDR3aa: CASSRDGGGGYTF; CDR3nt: TGTGCCAGCAGCCGGGACGGGGGAGGAGGCTACACCTTC
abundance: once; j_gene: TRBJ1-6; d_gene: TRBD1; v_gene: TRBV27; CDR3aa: CASSERTGGHSPLHF; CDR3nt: TGTGCCAGCAGTGAACGGACAGGGGGCCATTCACCCCTCCACTTT
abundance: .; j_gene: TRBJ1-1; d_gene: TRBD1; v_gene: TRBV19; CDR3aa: CASSLDPDRAMNTEAFF; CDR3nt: TGTGCCAGTAGTCTCGACCCGGACAGGGCTATGAACACTGAAGCTTTCTTT
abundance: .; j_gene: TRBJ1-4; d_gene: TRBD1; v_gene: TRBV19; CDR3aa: CASSTLGGQGEKKLFF; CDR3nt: TGTGCCAGTAGTACCTTAGGGGGACAGGGGGAAAAAAAACTGTTTTTT
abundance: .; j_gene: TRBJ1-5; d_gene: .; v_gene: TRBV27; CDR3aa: CASSKMGAAAQHF; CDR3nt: TGTGCCAGCAGCAAAATGGGGGCAGCTGCCCAGCATTTT
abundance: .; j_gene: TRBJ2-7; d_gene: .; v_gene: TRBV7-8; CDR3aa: CASSLGQASREQYF; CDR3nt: TGTGCCAGCAGCTTGGGGCAGGCTTCACGGGAGCAGTACTTC
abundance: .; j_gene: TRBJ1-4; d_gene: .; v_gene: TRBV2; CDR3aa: CASSGPGGGPNEKLFF; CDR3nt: TGTGCCAGCAGTGGACCCGGGGGGGGACCTAATGAAAAACTGTTTTTT
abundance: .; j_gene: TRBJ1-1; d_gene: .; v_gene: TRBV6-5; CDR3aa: CASSTQTQNTEAFF; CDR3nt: TGTGCCAGCAGTACCCAGACACAGAACACTGAAGCTTTCTTT
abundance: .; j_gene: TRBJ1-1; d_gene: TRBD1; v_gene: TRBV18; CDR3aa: CASSATTGGVTEAFF; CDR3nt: TGTGCCAGCTCAGCCACAACAGGGGGAGTGACTGAAGCTTTCTTT
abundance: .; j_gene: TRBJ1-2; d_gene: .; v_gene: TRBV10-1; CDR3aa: CASSALPNYGYTF; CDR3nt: TGCGCCAGCAGTGCCCTACCGAACTATGGCTACACCTTC
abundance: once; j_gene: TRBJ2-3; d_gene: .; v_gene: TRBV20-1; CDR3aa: CSASGLAATDTQYF; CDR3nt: TGCAGTGCTAGTGGCCTAGCAGCCACAGATACGCAGTATTTT
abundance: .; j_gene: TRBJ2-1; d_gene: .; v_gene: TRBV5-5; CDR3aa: CASSLGGDSYNEQFF; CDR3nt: TGTGCCAGCAGCCTCGGAGGGGACTCCTACAATGAGCAGTTCTTC
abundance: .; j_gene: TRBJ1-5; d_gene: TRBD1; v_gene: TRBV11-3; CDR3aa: CASSSRQGARGQPQHF; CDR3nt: TGTGCCAGCAGCTCCCGACAGGGGGCGCGGGGACAGCCCCAGCATTTT
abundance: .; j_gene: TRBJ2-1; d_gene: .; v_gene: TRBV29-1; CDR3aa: CSVGAGAFYNEQFF; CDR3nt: TGCAGCGTTGGGGCGGGGGCGTTTTACAATGAGCAGTTCTTC
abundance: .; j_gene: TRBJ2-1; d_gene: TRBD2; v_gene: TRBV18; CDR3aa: CASSRGLAHYNEQFF; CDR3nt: TGTGCCAGCTCACGAGGACTAGCGCATTACAATGAGCAGTTCTTC
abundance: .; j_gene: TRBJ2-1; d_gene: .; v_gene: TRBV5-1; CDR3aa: CASSLGQGSSYNEQFF; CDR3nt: TGCGCCAGCAGCTTGGGGCAGGGGAGCTCCTACAATGAGCAGTTCTTC
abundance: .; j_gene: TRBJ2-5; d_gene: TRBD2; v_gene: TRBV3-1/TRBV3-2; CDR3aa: CASSRLAGRETQYF; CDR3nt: TGTGCCAGCAGCCGACTAGCGGGGAGAGAGACCCAGTACTTC
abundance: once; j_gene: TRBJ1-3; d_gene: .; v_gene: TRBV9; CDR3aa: CASSVGGAPSGNTIYF; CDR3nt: TGTGCCAGCAGCGTGGGGGGGGCACCCTCTGGAAACACCATATATTTT
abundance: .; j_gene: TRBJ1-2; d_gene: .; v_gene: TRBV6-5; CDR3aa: CASRQGGNYGYTF; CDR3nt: TGTGCCAGCAGGCAGGGAGGCAACTATGGCTACACCTTC
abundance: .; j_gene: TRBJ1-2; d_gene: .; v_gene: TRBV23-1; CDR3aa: CASSPRGAPGYTF; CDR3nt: TGCGCCAGCAGCCCCCGGGGGGCGCCGGGCTACACCTTC
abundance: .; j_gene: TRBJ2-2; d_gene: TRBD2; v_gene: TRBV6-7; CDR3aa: CASRSPWSGGSYGGELFF; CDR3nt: TGTGCCAGCAGGAGCCCGTGGAGCGGGGGATCTTATGGCGGGGAGCTGTTTTTT
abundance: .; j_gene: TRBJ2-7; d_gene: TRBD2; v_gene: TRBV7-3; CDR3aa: CASRTGASGTYEQYF; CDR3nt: TGTGCCAGCAGAACTGGGGCTAGCGGCACCTACGAGCAGTACTTC
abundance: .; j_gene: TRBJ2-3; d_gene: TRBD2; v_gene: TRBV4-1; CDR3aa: CASSQELAGGRTDTQYF; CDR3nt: TGCGCCAGCAGCCAAGAATTGGCGGGAGGGCGCACAGATACGCAGTATTTT
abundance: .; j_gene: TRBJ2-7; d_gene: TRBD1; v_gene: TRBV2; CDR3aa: CASPGGQGRNYEQYF; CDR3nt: TGTGCCAGCCCCGGTGGACAGGGGCGGAACTACGAGCAGTACTTC
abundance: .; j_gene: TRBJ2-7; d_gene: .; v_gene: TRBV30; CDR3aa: CAWSVRAGHYEQYF; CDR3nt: TGTGCCTGGAGTGTACGGGCGGGGCACTACGAGCAGTACTTC
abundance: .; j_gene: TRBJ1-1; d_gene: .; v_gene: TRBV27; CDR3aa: CASSPRTGRDTEAFF; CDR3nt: TGTGCCAGCAGCCCCAGGACGGGGAGGGACACTGAAGCTTTCTTT
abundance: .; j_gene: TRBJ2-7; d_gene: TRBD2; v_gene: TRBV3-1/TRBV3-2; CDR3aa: CASSQELAGTTEQYF; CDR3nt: TGTGCCAGCAGCCAAGAGCTAGCGGGAACTACAGAGCAGTACTTC
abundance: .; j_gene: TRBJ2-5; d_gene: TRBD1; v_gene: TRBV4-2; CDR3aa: CASSTDRGETQYF; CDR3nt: TGTGCCAGCAGCACTGACAGGGGTGAGACCCAGTACTTC
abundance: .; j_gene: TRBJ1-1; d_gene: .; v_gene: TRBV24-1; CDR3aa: CATRRTTNTEAFF; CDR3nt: TGTGCCACCAGGAGAACTACGAACACTGAAGCTTTCTTT
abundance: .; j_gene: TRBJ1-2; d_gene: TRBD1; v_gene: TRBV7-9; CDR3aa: CASSLAPGARGRYGYTF; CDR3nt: TGTGCCAGCAGCTTAGCGCCGGGGGCCAGGGGGCGGTATGGCTACACCTTC
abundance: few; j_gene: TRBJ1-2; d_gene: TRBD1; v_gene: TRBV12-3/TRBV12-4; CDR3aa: CASSPDRDYGYTF; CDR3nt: TGTGCCAGCAGTCCGGACAGGGACTATGGCTACACCTTC
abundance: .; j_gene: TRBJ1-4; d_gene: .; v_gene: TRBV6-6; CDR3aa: CASSPQTGTRNEKLFF; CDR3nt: TGTGCCAGCAGTCCCCAAACCGGGACAAGAAATGAAAAACTGTTTTTT
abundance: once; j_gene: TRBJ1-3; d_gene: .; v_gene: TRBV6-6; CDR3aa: CASSYGASSGNTIYF; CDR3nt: TGTGCCAGCAGTTACGGGGCAAGCTCTGGAAACACCATATATTTT